The clone carrying this TCR beta chain was found a few times. As yet, its antigen is unknown. The CDR3 covers 16 residues. In germline, CDR1 is MNHEY, CDR2 SMNVEV (reference sequence). With V trimmed by 4 bases and J by 1 base, 8 bases remained unmatched. Each diagnosis drew on symptoms, thyroxine, TRAb, thyroid ultrasound and orbital computed tomography findings. This entry is derived from a study of T cells in Graves' hyperthyroidism and ophthalmopathy. RNA transcripts were the template for amplifying TCR beta CDR3 regions. Using the HTBI primer set, a first-round RT-PCR was run on the TCR CDR3. Using its own MiXCR run on the multiplex PCR reads, TCRdb lists one record per CDR3 protein. The table shows some 460,000 distinct CDR3 sequences, with 15% to 18% occurring only once. Study conclusions and caveats: Patients with ophthalmopathy were separated from those with stable hyperthyroidism by a 13 V-J model.

Sequencing was performed on blood. V is TRBV27 and J is TRBJ2-7, with 9 bases identical to TRBD2. This TCR came from a woman aged 18-29 years with Graves' hyperthyroidism. CDR3 sequence: CASSSRLAGMSYEQYF. CDR3 coding DNA: TGTGCCAGCAGTTCAAGGCTAGCGGGGATGTCCTACGAGCAGTACTTC.